The 30 T cell receptor beta chains listed next were all sequenced from one sample in a study of shared clonotypes between healthy human individuals. Libraries were prepared by immunoSEQ multiplex PCR; TCRdb keeps only in-frame clonotypes and omits some of them. The sample contains over a million clones, around 78% of which appear only once. The material sequenced was memory CD4+ T cells from PBMCs. Subset noted: CD45RA-negative fraction. The receptor set was obtained from a man aged 18 to 30 in good health. Some clones in this sample may be carry-over from other donors' samples.

The rearrangement links TRBV19 to TRBJ2-2; 10 nucleotides line up with TRBD2. This CDR3 has 16 residues. V lost 3 bases to trimming and J lost 8 bases; unmatched junction nucleotides: 9. Germline V CDR1 and CDR2: LNHDA, SQIVND (reference sequence). CDR3 sequence reads: CASSIRSGRAGGELFF. CDR3 nucleotide sequence: TGTGCCAGTAGTATTCGGAGCGGGAGGGCAGGAGGGGAGCTGTTTTTT.

V and J are TRBV11-3 and TRBJ2-2; 7 bases are shared with TRBD1. The CDR3 contains 15 residues. V trimming: 5 bases; J trimming: 4 bases; junction bases outside the gene matches: 7. Germline V gives CDR1 SGHNT, CDR2 YENEEA. CDR3 amino acids: CASSRGAGGTGELFF. CDR3 DNA sequence: TGTGCCAGCAGCCGAGGGGCAGGGGGCACCGGGGAGCTGTTTTTT. Full variable domain (rest looked up from reference TRBV11-3 and TRBJ2-2): EAGVVQSPRYKIIEKKQPVAFWCNPISGHNTLYWYLQNLGQGPELLIRYENEEAVDDSQLPKDRFSAERLKGVDSTLKIQPAELGDSAVYLCASSRGAGGTGELFFGEGSRLTVL.

The CDR3 DNA reads TGCAGCGTTGGGTTGTATAGCAATCAGCCCCAGCATTTT. It encodes CSVGLYSNQPQHF. V usage is TRBV29-1 and J usage is TRBJ1-5; D gene unclear. Germline values: CDR1 SQVTM, CDR2 ANQGSEA. This CDR3 is 13 amino acids long. Trimming took 4 bases from V and 0 from J, leaving 7 bases between them.

The chain has TRBV2 and TRBJ2-2; no clear D. The CDR3 spans 14 residues. Germline V gene sequence: CDR1 SNHLY, CDR2 FYNNEI. V was clipped by 4 bases and J by 3 bases, with 9 bases between them. CDR3 sequence: CASSAVPDTGELFF. DNA of the CDR3: TGTGCCAGCAGTGCCGTCCCCGACACCGGGGAGCTGTTTTTT.

The V gene is TRBV27, the J gene TRBJ1-2; 7 positions agree with TRBD1. Germline assignment: CDR1 MNHEY and CDR2 SMNVEV (reference sequence). V lost 7 bases to trimming and J lost 7 bases; unmatched junction nucleotides: 3. The CDR3 spans 11 residues. CDR3 region: CASKGGGGYTF. The DNA of the CDR3 is TGTGCCAGCAAAGGGGGCGGTGGCTACACCTTC.

The count of this clone is one. The same CDR3 arises from other DNA sequences in this sample as well. This rearrangement joins TRBV6-1 to TRBJ1-2, with 7 bases identical to TRBD1. Germline values: CDR1 MNHNS, CDR2 SASEGT. Trimming took 0 bases from V and 4 from J; bases not matched to a gene: 5. The CDR3 contains 15 residues. CDR3 DNA: TGTGCCAGCAGTGAAGCGCCAGGGGGGATCTATGGCTACACCTTC. This encodes CASSEAPGGIYGYTF.

Concerning this clone itself: A read error is the likely source, as a far larger clone sits one nucleotide away. This same CDR3 is encoded by further DNA sequences in the sample. CDR3 nucleotide sequence: TGTGCCAGCAGCCCCCCTTCCCTACTAGCGCACGCCGGAGAGCAGTACTTC. Amino acid sequence: CASSPPSLLAHAGEQYF. The rearrangement links TRBV5-4 to TRBJ2-7; 7 nucleotides align to TRBD2. The germline gives CDR1 SGHNT, CDR2 YYREEE (reference sequence). Trimming cost V 4 bases and J 7 bases; bases outside gene matches: 20. CDR3 length: 17 residues.

The V gene is TRBV19, the J gene TRBJ2-1; D call uncertain. Trimming stripped 3 bases from V and 0 bases from J, with 9 bases between. The CDR3 has 15 residues. Looked up from germline, CDR1 is LNHDA and CDR2 is SQIVND (reference sequence). CDR3 protein: CASSITDISYNEQFF. CDR3 nucleotide sequence: TGTGCCAGTAGTATCACAGATATCTCCTACAATGAGCAGTTCTTC.

The gene calls are TRBV5-1 and TRBJ1-5, with D possibly TRBD1 on 5 matching bases. The length of the CDR3 is 15 residues. Trimming took 4 bases from V and 7 from J, leaving 18 bases between them. Per germline, CDR1 SGHRS and CDR2 YFSETQ. In nucleotides, the CDR3 is TGCGCCAGCAGCAAAGACCCAGGGAGGGAACAGCCCCAGCATTTT. This gives the protein CASSKDPGREQPQHF.

The chain carries TRBV28 and TRBJ2-3; 10 nucleotides match TRBD2. Per the germline V gene, CDR1 is MDHEN and CDR2 is SYDVKM. V dropped 6 bases and J dropped 2; count of bases not matched to a gene: 17. This CDR3 has 19 amino acids. CDR3 DNA: TGTGCCAGCAGCCCAAGTCGGTACCGGACTAGCGGAACCACAGATACGCAGTATTTT. This sequence encodes CASSPSRYRTSGTTDTQYF.

This sequence joins TRBV28 and TRBJ1-1, with TRBD1 matching 7 bases. The length of the CDR3 is 14 residues. Germline V lookup: CDR1 MDHEN, CDR2 SYDVKM. V shed 3 bases and J 10 bases; nucleotides not matched to a gene: 11. The CDR3 sequence is CASSLAGQIRGAFF. DNA of the CDR3: TGTGCCAGCAGTTTGGCGGGACAGATCAGGGGAGCTTTCTTT.

This chain uses TRBV5-6 with TRBJ1-2; 7 bases map to TRBD1. Losses at the gene ends were 4 bases for V and 13 bases for J; bases not matched to a gene: 13. This CDR3 has 13 residues. Germline CDR1 is SGHDT and CDR2 is YYEEEE. DNA for the CDR3: TGTGCCAGCAGCACCACCGGGACAGCTATTCCCACCTTC. Amino acids: CASSTTGTAIPTF.

This clone appeared a few times. The rearrangement links TRBV5-1 to TRBJ2-2, with 8 positions matching TRBD2. The ends lost 6 bases at V and 5 bases at J; junction bases unmatched: 12. The CDR3 contains 16 residues. In germline, CDR1 is SGHRS, CDR2 YFSETQ. CDR3: CASTLSGTSGTGELFF. The CDR3 DNA sequence: TGCGCCAGCACCCTGTCGGGGACTAGTGGAACCGGGGAGCTGTTTTTT.

The CDR3, as DNA: TGTGCCAGCAGTTTAGTCCTTATTAGCAATCAGCCCCAGCATTTT. It translates to CASSLVLISNQPQHF. This chain links TRBV28 with TRBJ1-5; no firm D call. Germline CDR1 is MDHEN and CDR2 is SYDVKM. Trimming cost V 2 bases and J 0 bases, with 8 bases left between them. The CDR3 totals 15 residues.

This sequence joins TRBV28 and TRBJ1-2, with D hard to call. V gave up 4 bases and J gave up 12 bases, with 12 bases separating them. CDR3 size: 11 residues. Germline V gives CDR1 MDHEN, CDR2 SYDVKM. CDR3: CASSSSGLHTF. The CDR3 DNA follows: TGTGCCAGCAGTTCCTCGGGTTTGCACACCTTC.

The V call is TRBV19, the J call TRBJ2-5; D could derive from TRBD1 or TRBD2 (6 bases each). This CDR3 is built from 16 residues. V was trimmed by 5 bases and J by 4 bases, leaving 20 bases between them. CDR1 and CDR2 (germline): LNHDA, SQIVND (reference sequence). The DNA of the CDR3 is TGTGCCAGTAGTCCTCTTTCCAGGGGAGGATTAGAGACCCAGTACTTC. It is translated as CASSPLSRGGLETQYF.

This clone came up a few times. The V gene is TRBV27, the J gene TRBJ2-7; D remains ambiguous. With 4 bases removed from V and 2 bases from J, the gap between germline ends came to 9 bases. The CDR3 length is 13 residues. The germline CDR1 and CDR2 sequences are MNHEY and SMNVEV (reference sequence). The CDR3: CASSSFNPYEQYF. Here the CDR3 DNA reads TGTGCCAGCAGTTCATTCAACCCCTACGAGCAGTACTTC.

The rearrangement joins TRBV28 to TRBJ1-2; D gene unclear. Germline loops: CDR1 MDHEN, CDR2 SYDVKM. V was clipped by 8 bases and J by 8 bases, with 9 bases between them. This CDR3 has 10 residues. The CDR3 region is CASASRGYTF. The CDR3 DNA reads TGTGCCAGCGCCAGTAGGGGCTACACCTTC.

This rearrangement joins TRBV11-3 to TRBJ2-1; D call uncertain. V was cut by 1 base and J by 2 bases, with 3 bases left in between. Per the germline V gene, CDR1 is SGHNT and CDR2 is YENEEA. CDR3 length: 13 amino acids. For the CDR3, the DNA is TGTGCCAGCAGCTTAGGGACCTACAATGAGCAGTTCTTC. Translation gives CASSLGTYNEQFF.

This chain joins TRBV5-1 and TRBJ2-1, with D perhaps TRBD1 (6 bases). This CDR3 comprises 15 residues. The germline gives CDR1 SGHRS, CDR2 YFSETQ. V lost 0 bases and J lost 0, with 7 bases in between. The CDR3, as DNA: TGCGCCAGCAGCTTGGCAGGGGCCTCCTACAATGAGCAGTTCTTC. Translated, it gives CASSLAGASYNEQFF.

The chain is built from TRBV18 and TRBJ1-1; TRBD1 might be the D (6 bases). Per the germline V gene, CDR1 is KGHSH and CDR2 is LQKENI. There are 16 residues in the CDR3. Trimming cost V 0 bases and J 3 bases, with 14 bases left between them. CDR3 in DNA: TGTGCCAGCTCACCACCGGTGGGGGCCCCTGACACTGAAGCTTTCTTT. Protein: CASSPPVGAPDTEAFF.

The chain combines TRBV6-5 with TRBJ2-1; TRBD2 is a possible D gene (6 bases). In germline, CDR1 is MNHEY, CDR2 SVGAGI. The CDR3 loop spans 16 amino acids. Trimming took 3 bases from V and 6 from J, leaving 18 bases between them. Here the CDR3 reads CASSYRGDLVPNEQFF. The CDR3 DNA follows: TGTGCCAGCAGTTATCGAGGGGACTTAGTCCCCAATGAGCAGTTCTTC.

The chain joins TRBV5-8 to TRBJ2-3, with 11 bases identical to TRBD2. CDR3 length: 16 amino acids. Germline CDR1 reads SGHTS; CDR2 reads YDEGEE. The ends lost 5 bases at V and 4 bases at J; junction bases unmatched: 9. The CDR3 reads CASRPVGLAESDTQYF. In DNA, the CDR3 is TGTGCCAGCAGACCCGTGGGACTAGCGGAATCAGATACGCAGTATTTT.

This chain joins TRBV30 and TRBJ2-5, with TRBD2 as a possible D gene (6 bases). This CDR3 is 14 amino acids long. Trimming stripped 0 bases from V and 3 bases from J, with 11 bases between. In germline, CDR1 is GTSNPN, CDR2 SVGIG (reference sequence). CDR3 DNA: TGTGCCTGGAGTGTACTGGCGGGGAAAGAGACCCAGTACTTC. Translation gives CAWSVLAGKETQYF.

This chain uses TRBV30 with TRBJ2-5; the D is unclear. The J call may not be correct, given that the DNA end is closer to TRBJ2-7. The CDR3 contains 13 residues. Germline assignment: CDR1 GTSNPN and CDR2 SVGIG (reference sequence). In DNA, the CDR3 is TGTGCCTGGAGTGTAGCCCCCTACAGCGAGCAGTACTTC. Translated, it gives CAWSVAPYSEQYF.

The rearrangement uses TRBV10-1 and TRBJ2-3, with D possibly TRBD1 on 5 matching bases. V was cut by 11 bases and J by 5 bases, with 14 bases left in between. This CDR3 is 12 amino acids long. Germline CDR1 is WNHNN and CDR2 is SYGVQD (reference sequence). Here the CDR3 reads CAGQGGLDTQYF. In DNA, the CDR3 is TGCGCCGGACAAGGTGGGTTAGATACGCAGTATTTT.

This clone has just one count. The V and J genes are TRBV5-1 and TRBJ2-5; 9 nucleotides line up with TRBD1. V was pared by 4 bases and J by 5 bases, with 9 bases of the junction left unmatched. This CDR3 has 15 amino acids. The germline CDR1 and CDR2 sequences are SGHRS and YFSETQ. CDR3 in DNA: TGCGCCAGCAGCGCCCTCGGGACAGGGTGGGAGACCCAGTACTTC. Amino acids: CASSALGTGWETQYF.

This chain uses TRBV5-1 with TRBJ2-1; D gene ambiguous. Germline V lookup: CDR1 SGHRS, CDR2 YFSETQ. The CDR3 is 15 residues long. Trimming stripped 1 base from V and 0 bases from J, with 8 bases between. CDR3 DNA sequence: TGCGCCAGCAGCTTGTTGGGTTTCTCCTACAATGAGCAGTTCTTC. This sequence encodes CASSLLGFSYNEQFF.

The V gene is TRBV7-2, the J gene TRBJ1-2, with D hard to call. V gave up 0 bases and J gave up 8 bases, with 10 bases separating them. This CDR3 is 13 amino acids long. Germline V gives CDR1 SGHTA, CDR2 FQGNSA. The CDR3 is CASSLARSQGYTF. CDR3 in DNA: TGTGCCAGCAGCTTAGCAAGATCCCAGGGCTACACCTTC.

Here the CDR3 reads CAISAPSDRGRSNTEAFF. In nucleotides, the CDR3 is TGTGCCATCAGTGCCCCTTCAGACAGGGGGCGGTCGAACACTGAAGCTTTCTTT. This chain connects TRBV10-3 to TRBJ1-1; 10 nucleotides align to TRBD1. The V gene's germline CDR1 is ENHRY and CDR2 SYGVKD. Trimming removed 4 bases from V and 1 base from J; junction bases left unmatched: 12. The CDR3 loop spans 18 amino acids.